This entry lists 11 T cell receptor beta chains sequenced from one sample in a study of identical twins. TCRdb ran MiXCR on the 5' RACE reads and lists one entry per CDR3 protein. This table holds more than 650,000 distinct CDR3 sequences, 5.5% to 6.5% found once. Specimen: naive T cells sorted from blood. These receptors were obtained from a man aged 18 to 35 in good health.

This chain links TRBV20-1 with TRBJ2-3; perhaps TRBD2 as D (6 bases). Germline V gene sequence: CDR1 DFQATT, CDR2 SNEGSKA (reference sequence). V lost 4 bases and J lost 2, with 13 bases in between. The CDR3 length is 14 residues. Here the CDR3 reads CSAMRLGNTDTQYF. The CDR3 nucleotides are TGCAGTGCTATGCGACTAGGAAACACAGATACGCAGTATTTT.

This clonotype was recorded many times. This chain uses TRBV4-1 with TRBJ1-4, with D unclear. V gave up 1 base and J gave up 5 bases, with 8 bases separating them. The germline gives CDR1 MGHRA, CDR2 YSYEKL. The CDR3 sequence is 14 residues long. In nucleotides, the CDR3 is TGCGCCAGCAGCCAAGTGGTACGGAATGAAAAACTGTTTTTT. This codes for CASSQVVRNEKLFF.

The V gene is TRBV7-2, the J gene TRBJ2-7; D is unclear. The V gene lost 0 bases and the J gene lost 0 bases, with 12 bases spanning the gap. Germline lookup yields CDR1 SGHTA and CDR2 FQGNSA. This CDR3 has 16 amino acids. The CDR3 here is CASSLARGHRSYEQYF. The CDR3, as DNA: TGTGCCAGCAGCTTAGCACGTGGTCACCGCTCCTACGAGCAGTACTTC.

This clonotype was found many times. The chain has TRBV6-2 or TRBV6-3 and TRBJ1-1; the D gene is possibly TRBD1 (6 bases). The V end lost 7 bases, the J end lost 1 base, and 10 bases lay between the germline ends. This CDR3 comprises 13 residues. Germline V lookup: CDR1 MNHEY, CDR2 SVGEGT. Written as DNA, the CDR3 is TGTGCCAGCATAAAGGGGGGGAACACTGAAGCTTTCTTT. Amino acid sequence: CASIKGGNTEAFF.

This clonotype showed up just a few times. This chain connects TRBV7-8 to TRBJ2-4; TRBD1 might be the D (5 bases). V lost 1 base and J 8 bases, leaving 24 bases between the germline ends. The CDR3 loop spans 18 amino acids. Germline assignment: CDR1 SGHVS and CDR2 FQNEAQ. The CDR3 DNA reads TGTGCCAGCAGCTTAGTGGTTTCAGGGCTCCCGGCAGTGGACATTCAGTACTTC. Translation: CASSLVVSGLPAVDIQYF.

CDR3 in amino acids: CASSLGLAGVSEQYF. The CDR3 DNA reads TGTGCCAGCAGCTTGGGACTAGCGGGAGTATCGGAGCAGTACTTC. The chain couples TRBV7-2 to TRBJ2-7; 14 bases are shared with TRBD2. There are 15 residues in the CDR3. Per germline, CDR1 SGHTA and CDR2 FQGNSA. With V trimmed by 3 bases and J by 7 bases, 5 bases remained unmatched. The entire variable domain, with the rest obtained from reference TRBV7-2 and TRBJ2-7, is as follows: GAGVSQSPSNKVTEKGKDVELRCDPISGHTALYWYRQSLGQGLEFLIYFQGNSAPDKSGLPSDRFSAERTGGSVSTLTIQRTQQEDSAVYLCASSLGLAGVSEQYFGPGTRLTVT.

This clonotype occurred many times. This sequence joins TRBV6-1 and TRBJ2-7; D call uncertain. The CDR3 is 14 amino acids. The V and J ends lost 6 bases and 5 bases respectively, with 17 bases between them. Germline CDR1 reads MNHNS; CDR2 reads SASEGT. The CDR3 nucleotides are TGTGCCAGCAGCCCCCGTTATGGCACGCACGAGCAGTACTTC. It translates to CASSPRYGTHEQYF.

In regard to this clonotype: A much larger clone is a single base away; this may be a read error. J is TRBJ2-7 and V is TRBV11-2; no definite D call. There are 13 residues in the CDR3. CDR1 and CDR2 (germline): SGHAT, FQNNGV. Trimming stripped 1 base from V and 2 bases from J, with 6 bases between. CDR3 coding DNA: TGTGCCAGCAGCTTAGTTATGGCCTACGAGCAGTACTTC. It codes for CASSLVMAYEQYF.

The chain employs TRBV24-1 and TRBJ2-3; 7 nucleotides agree with TRBD2. Germline CDR1 KGHDR, CDR2 SFDVKD. With V trimmed by 9 bases and J by 1 base, 6 bases remained unmatched. The CDR3 extends over 14 amino acids. The CDR3 DNA follows: TGTGCCACCCCGGGACTACCAGGCACAGATACGCAGTATTTT. Translating it yields CATPGLPGTDTQYF.

In its sample, this clonotype was seen many times. V gene TRBV29-1 combines with J gene TRBJ2-5; D remains unclear. Germline CDR1 is SQVTM and CDR2 is ANQGSEA. Trimming removed 3 bases from V and 5 bases from J, with 7 bases in between. The CDR3 is 11 residues long. Here the CDR3 reads CSVDKVETQYF. CDR3 nucleotide sequence: TGCAGCGTTGATAAGGTGGAGACCCAGTACTTC.

In this sample, this clonotype turned up many times. The chain links TRBV6-2 or TRBV6-3 to TRBJ2-7, with TRBD2 matching over 11 bases. V shed 6 bases, J shed 9 bases, and the junction held 13 bases outside the gene matches. The CDR3 runs to 15 residues. CDR1 and CDR2 from the germline V gene are MNHEY and SVGEGT. The CDR3 sequence is CASSSPLTSGMVQYV. CDR3 sequence (DNA): TGTGCCAGCAGCTCCCCCCTGACTAGCGGGATGGTGCAGTACGTC.